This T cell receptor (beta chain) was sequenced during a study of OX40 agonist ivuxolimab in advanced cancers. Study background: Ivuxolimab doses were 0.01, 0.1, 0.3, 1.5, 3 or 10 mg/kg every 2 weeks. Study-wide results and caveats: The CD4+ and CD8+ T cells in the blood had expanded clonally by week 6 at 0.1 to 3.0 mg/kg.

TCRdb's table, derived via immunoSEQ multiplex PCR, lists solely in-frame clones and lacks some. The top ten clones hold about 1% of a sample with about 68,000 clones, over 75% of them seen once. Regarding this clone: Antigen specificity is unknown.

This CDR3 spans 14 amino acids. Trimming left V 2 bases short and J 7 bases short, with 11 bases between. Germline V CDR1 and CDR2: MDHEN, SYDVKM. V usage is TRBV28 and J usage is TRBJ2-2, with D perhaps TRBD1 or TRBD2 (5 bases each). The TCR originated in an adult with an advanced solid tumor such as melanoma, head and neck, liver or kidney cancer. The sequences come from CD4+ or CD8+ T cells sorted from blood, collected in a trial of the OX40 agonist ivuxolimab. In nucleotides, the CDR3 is TGTGCCAGCAGTTTAGACGGGACGGGCGGGGAGCTGTTTTTT. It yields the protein CASSLDGTGGELFF.